These T cell receptor beta chains were read from a single sample in a study of shared clonotypes between healthy human individuals. Sequenced by immunoSEQ multiplex PCR; TCRdb stores in-frame clones only, minus some. Of a few million clones in the sample, about 92% are singletons; the top ten hold around 0.14%. Sequenced input: naive CD4+ T cells sorted from blood. Receptor source: a man aged 18 to 30 in good health. CDR3s include the opening cysteine and the closing phenylalanine or tryptophan. Each record gives: J gene, V gene, CDR3 protein.

j_gene: TRBJ1-1
v_gene: TRBV5-6
CDR3aa: CASSLYGQGYTEAFF

j_gene: TRBJ1-2
v_gene: TRBV4-2
CDR3aa: CASSPAPGLLSGYTF

j_gene: TRBJ2-2
v_gene: TRBV7-9
CDR3aa: CASSLGRQSNTGELFF

j_gene: TRBJ1-2
v_gene: TRBV25-1
CDR3aa: CASSQGNYGYTF

j_gene: TRBJ1-1
v_gene: TRBV6-4
CDR3aa: CASKRDNLNTEAFF

j_gene: TRBJ1-5
v_gene: TRBV19
CDR3aa: CASSIGIRNQPQHF

j_gene: TRBJ2-7
v_gene: TRBV28
CDR3aa: CASSLNAGPYEQYF

j_gene: TRBJ1-4
v_gene: TRBV19
CDR3aa: CASSMREIRGKLFF

j_gene: TRBJ2-7
v_gene: TRBV28
CDR3aa: CASSPGGEYEQYF

j_gene: TRBJ2-1
v_gene: TRBV2
CDR3aa: CASRWDSINEQFF

j_gene: TRBJ1-2
v_gene: TRBV4-3
CDR3aa: CASSQDLLQGGNYGYTF

j_gene: TRBJ2-3
v_gene: TRBV28
CDR3aa: CASSLLKGARTDTQYF

j_gene: TRBJ1-4
v_gene: TRBV19
CDR3aa: CASSQVANEKLFF

j_gene: TRBJ2-1
v_gene: TRBV7-2
CDR3aa: CASSLQSGRWVDEQFF

j_gene: TRBJ1-4
v_gene: TRBV27
CDR3aa: CASSSNWANEKLFF

j_gene: TRBJ2-2
v_gene: TRBV29-1
CDR3aa: CSVDRDSHTGELFF

j_gene: TRBJ1-2
v_gene: TRBV19
CDR3aa: CASSMAPVGQRYGYTF

j_gene: TRBJ2-3
v_gene: TRBV11-2
CDR3aa: CASSLKTGRTDTQYF

j_gene: TRBJ1-4
v_gene: TRBV5-1
CDR3aa: CASSLAGAGEKLFF

j_gene: TRBJ1-3
v_gene: TRBV29-1
CDR3aa: CSVETGGNTIYF

j_gene: TRBJ2-7
v_gene: TRBV5-4
CDR3aa: CASSLAGGLSSYEQYF

j_gene: TRBJ2-7
v_gene: TRBV5-1
CDR3aa: CASSSRTGATYEQYF